A selection of T cell receptor beta chains follows, all from one sample in a study of blood T cell repertoires in COVID-19. Only in-frame clones appear in the TCRdb table, and some are missing; sequencing was by immunoSEQ multiplex PCR. This sample has some 230,000 clones, with more than 75% found just once. The source material was peripheral blood. Receptors were obtained from a woman older than 75 with COVID-19, enrolled during active disease. CDR3s include the opening cysteine and the closing phenylalanine or tryptophan. A D gene is named only where the DNA matches it firmly. Expanded clones are given a class, and other clones once, few, many or no size at all.

J,V,D,size,DNA,CDR3
TRBJ2-6,TRBV5-6,-,-,TGTGCCAGCAGCATTCGGGGCTCTGGGGCCAACGTCCTGACTTTC,CASSIRGSGANVLTF
TRBJ1-4,TRBV2,TRBD1,-,TGTGCCAGCTCCGGGACAGCAACTAATGAAAAACTGTTTTTT,CASSGTATNEKLFF
TRBJ2-1,TRBV6-2/TRBV6-3,TRBD2,-,TGTGCCAGCAGTACCGGGAGGGCCAGGAATGAGCAGTTCTTC,CASSTGRARNEQFF
TRBJ1-6,TRBV7-7,-,once,TGTGCTAGCAGCTTAGCCGGGAATCGAAGGCCCTATAATTCACCCCTCCACTTT,CASSLAGNRRPYNSPLHF
TRBJ2-7,TRBV27,-,few,TGTGCCAGCGGGCACCGGGCCGTGGGGCCAGGAGAGCAGTACTTC,CASGHRAVGPGEQYF
TRBJ2-7,TRBV27,-,-,TGTGCCAGCAGCCCCACGGGAGTAGGGTCATCCTACGAGCAGTACTTC,CASSPTGVGSSYEQYF
TRBJ1-2,TRBV12-3/TRBV12-4,-,-,TGTGCCAGCAGTACCCAGGGCGGAGTTGGCTACACCTTC,CASSTQGGVGYTF
TRBJ2-3,TRBV6-5,-,-,TGTGCCAGCAGTTACTCGACACAGGGCAAAGATACGCAGTATTTT,CASSYSTQGKDTQYF
TRBJ1-2,TRBV11-2,-,-,TGTGCCAGCAGCGTAAACCGGGACACTGATGGCTACACCTTC,CASSVNRDTDGYTF
TRBJ2-3,TRBV5-1,-,-,TGCGCCAGCAGCCGTCGGGACTCAAGCACAGATACGCAGTATTTT,CASSRRDSSTDTQYF
TRBJ1-2,TRBV3-1/TRBV3-2,-,-,TGTGCCAGCAGCCAAGTGGACACCCGGGATGGCTACACCTTC,CASSQVDTRDGYTF
TRBJ2-7,TRBV3-1/TRBV3-2,TRBD2,-,TGTGCCAGCAGCCCGAGACTAGCGGCAACCTACGAGCAGTACTTC,CASSPRLAATYEQYF
TRBJ1-5,TRBV5-5,-,-,TGTGCCAGCAGCCTGGGGGGGGATAATCAGCCCCAGCATTTT,CASSLGGDNQPQHF
TRBJ1-2,TRBV28,-,-,TGTGCCAGCAGACCAGTCCCAGCTTCACTATTGGGCTACACCTTC,CASRPVPASLLGYTF
TRBJ1-1,TRBV6-5,-,-,TGTGCCAGCAGAAGGGACATAGATAGTTTCTTT,CASRRDIDSFF
TRBJ2-1,TRBV18,TRBD1,-,TGTGCCAGCTCACCTAGGACAGGGAAGGGGGACAATGAGCAGTTCTTC,CASSPRTGKGDNEQFF
TRBJ1-6,TRBV25-1,TRBD1,-,TGTGCCAGCAGTATGACAGGGAGTTCACCCCTCCACTTT,CASSMTGSSPLHF
TRBJ2-2,TRBV24-1,-,-,TGTGCCACCAGTGAACAACAGGGGAACACCGGGGAGCTGTTTTTT,CATSEQQGNTGELFF
TRBJ2-7,TRBV15,-,-,TGTGCCACCAGCAGAGGGGGAACGGGGTCCTACGAGCAGTACTTC,CATSRGGTGSYEQYF
TRBJ1-2,TRBV30,-,-,TGTGCCTGGAGTGCAGACTATGGCTACACCTTC,CAWSADYGYTF
TRBJ2-5,TRBV6-6,TRBD1,-,TGTGCCAGCAGTTACCTGGGTAGTACAGGGGGAGAGACCCAGTACTTC,CASSYLGSTGGETQYF
TRBJ1-5,TRBV28,TRBD1,once,TGTGCCAGCAGTCCCGAGGGGCAGGGGGCGGGTCAGCCCCAGCATTTT,CASSPEGQGAGQPQHF
TRBJ1-1,TRBV5-5,-,once,TGTGCCAGCAGCTGGACGCTAGGGGCGAATGAAGCTTTCTTT,CASSWTLGANEAFF
TRBJ2-1,TRBV11-3,-,few,TGTGCCAGCAGCTCAAGGGCAGGGTCCTACAATGAGCAGTTCTTC,CASSSRAGSYNEQFF
TRBJ2-5,TRBV18,TRBD2,-,TGTGCCAGCTCACCAAATAGCGGGGAGACCCAGTACTTC,CASSPNSGETQYF
TRBJ1-2,TRBV9,-,-,TGTGCCAGCAGCGTAGAGCAGGGGTCCTATGGCTACACCTTC,CASSVEQGSYGYTF
TRBJ2-7,TRBV7-3,-,-,TGTGCCAGCAGCTTAAAGGGCGGGACGGCCCCCTACGAGCAGTACTTC,CASSLKGGTAPYEQYF
TRBJ1-5,TRBV7-8,-,-,TGTGCCAGCAGCTTAGGGGGGGTGAGCAATCAGCCCCAGCATTTT,CASSLGGVSNQPQHF
TRBJ2-1,TRBV11-1,-,-,TGTGCCAGCAGCTTCCGGGGGACTGAGGGGCAGTTCTTC,CASSFRGTEGQFF
TRBJ1-3,TRBV3-1/TRBV3-2,-,-,TGTGCCAGCAGCCCGCAAGTGGCGCCGAGGGGAAACACCATATATTTT,CASSPQVAPRGNTIYF
TRBJ2-1,TRBV5-1,TRBD2,few,TGCGCCAGCAACCCGGGGGGAGGGGCGTACAATGAGCAGTTCTTC,CASNPGGGAYNEQFF
TRBJ1-6,TRBV2,-,once,TGTGCCAGCTCTAGGGGTTTGGGTTCACCCCTCCACTTT,CASSRGLGSPLHF
TRBJ2-4,TRBV9,TRBD1,-,TGTGCCAGCAGCCCCAATTCGGACAGGGGAAACATTCAGTACTTC,CASSPNSDRGNIQYF
TRBJ1-6,TRBV27,TRBD1,once,TGTGCCAGCAGTCCACAGGGGGCGCTAGGGAATTCACCCCTCCACTTT,CASSPQGALGNSPLHF
TRBJ1-1,TRBV7-9,-,-,TGTGCCAGCAGCCGGGGGGTGAACACTGAAGCTTTCTTT,CASSRGVNTEAFF
TRBJ1-1,TRBV4-3,-,-,TGCGCCAGCAGCCAAGATTCCGGCACTGAAGCTTTCTTT,CASSQDSGTEAFF
TRBJ2-7,TRBV10-2,-,-,TGCGCCAGCAGAGTAGGGGGTAGTAGAGTTGACGAGCAGTACTTC,CASRVGGSRVDEQYF
TRBJ2-7,TRBV27,TRBD2,-,TGTGCCAGCAGTTTATCAGTAGCGGGAATTAGCGAGCAGTACTTC,CASSLSVAGISEQYF